The 6 T cell receptor beta chains below come from one sample, sequenced in a study of cytomegalovirus exposure and HLA in healthy donors. This PCR relied on a set of 60 Vbeta primers and 13 Jbeta primers. Assay used: immunoSEQ multiplex PCR; TCRdb lists only in-frame clones, some missing. The sample shows around 90,000 clones, roughly 85% of them seen only once. Sample: PBMCs. The receptors here all came from a man aged 40-50 years in good health and CMV-seropositive.

The rearrangement links TRBV9 to TRBJ1-3; TRBD1 matches 7 bases. CDR3 length: 13 amino acids. V shed 1 base, J shed 8 bases, and the junction held 3 bases outside the gene matches. The germline V gene has CDR1 SGDLS and CDR2 YYNGEE. Here the CDR3 DNA reads TGTGCCAGCAGCGTAAATCAGGGGGACACCATATATTTT. Amino acid sequence: CASSVNQGDTIYF.

The rearrangement uses TRBV7-3 and TRBJ2-3, with 7 nucleotides matching TRBD1. Trimming at V came to 6 bases and at J to 6 bases, leaving 9 bases not matched to a gene. Germline V gives CDR1 SGHTA, CDR2 FQGTGA. This CDR3 contains 14 residues. In nucleotides, the CDR3 is TGTGCCAGCAGTCAAGAAATGACAGGGGATACGCAGTATTTT. It is translated as CASSQEMTGDTQYF.

The chain links TRBV4-1 to TRBJ2-5, with 9 positions matching TRBD1. V was clipped by 6 bases and J by 2 bases; unmatched bases: 7. CDR1 MGHRA and CDR2 YSYEKL come from the germline V gene. The CDR3 totals 15 residues. CDR3: CASSGLGQGQETQYF. As DNA, the CDR3 is TGCGCCAGCAGTGGGCTGGGACAGGGTCAAGAGACCCAGTACTTC.

This clone showed up just once. V is TRBV11-3 and J is TRBJ2-7; TRBD1 might be the D (6 bases). Trimming took off 5 bases at V and 1 base at J, with 12 bases between the two ends. Germline CDR1 reads SGHNT; CDR2 reads YENEEA. This CDR3 has 14 amino acids. The CDR3 DNA is TGTGCCAGCAGCCGTACAGGGACGTCCTACGAGCAGTACTTC. This gives the protein CASSRTGTSYEQYF.

This sequence joins TRBV19 and TRBJ1-2; 8 nucleotides align to TRBD1. Germline lookup yields CDR1 LNHDA and CDR2 SQIVND (reference sequence). The CDR3 is 12 amino acids. V gave up 6 bases and J gave up 8 bases; unmatched junction bases: 5. CDR3 nucleotides: TGTGCCAGTAGCTACAGGGGGAACGGCTACACCTTC. Its protein is CASSYRGNGYTF.

The J gene is TRBJ1-1, the V gene TRBV28, with unresolved D. Germline V gives CDR1 MDHEN, CDR2 SYDVKM. The CDR3 totals 14 residues. Trimming took off 3 bases at V and 0 bases at J, with 8 bases between the two ends. Here the CDR3 reads CASSLGTMNTEAFF. CDR3 nucleotides: TGTGCCAGCAGTTTGGGCACCATGAACACTGAAGCTTTCTTT. Supplemented by reference TRBV28 and TRBJ1-1, the full variable domain reads DVKVTQSSRYLVKRTGEKVFLECVQDMDHENMFWYRQDPGLGLRLIYFSYDVKMKEKGDIPEGYSVSREKKERFSLILESASTNQTSMYLCASSLGTMNTEAFFGQGTRLTVV.